The next 16 T cell receptor beta chains were all read from a single sample in a study of blood T cell repertoires in COVID-19. Sequencing was performed with immunoSEQ multiplex PCR; in TCRdb, only in-frame clones are kept and a portion is missing. This table has about 420,000 clones, 70% to 90% appearing once. Specimen: peripheral blood. The receptors here all came from a man aged 18 to 35 with COVID-19, enrolled during active disease.

This clone was picked up a small number of times. The J gene is TRBJ2-2, the V gene TRBV9; D is unclear. This CDR3 region has 17 residues. Germline V CDR1 and CDR2: SGDLS, YYNGEE. V was shortened by 0 bases and J by 4 bases, with 16 bases between the two germline ends. The CDR3 bases are TGTGCCAGCAGCGTAGAAGCTCCGAGACTTTTCACCGGGGAGCTGTTTTTT. Translated: CASSVEAPRLFTGELFF.

The gene calls are TRBV5-1 and TRBJ2-5; the match to TRBD2 covers 10 bases. The ends lost 1 base at V and 4 bases at J; junction bases unmatched: 7. The CDR3 consists of 16 residues. CDR1 and CDR2 from the germline V gene are SGHRS and YFSETQ. The DNA of the CDR3 is TGCGCCAGCAGCTTGAACCTAGCGGGGGCGGGAGAGACCCAGTACTTC. Protein sequence: CASSLNLAGAGETQYF.

The chain couples TRBV18 to TRBJ2-3; TRBD1 is a possible D gene (6 bases). CDR1 KGHSH and CDR2 LQKENI come from the germline V gene. V was pared by 2 bases and J by 3 bases, with 12 bases between. The CDR3 spans 15 residues. The CDR3 sequence: CASSPERDMTDTQYF. The CDR3 bases are TGTGCCAGCTCACCAGAACGGGACATGACAGATACGCAGTATTTT.

The rearrangement uses TRBV2 and TRBJ2-7, with 13 bases that match TRBD2. The V and J ends lost 6 bases and 5 bases, in that order; junction bases with no gene match: 4. Germline V CDR1 and CDR2: SNHLY, FYNNEI. The CDR3 is 14 residues long. In nucleotides, the CDR3 is TGTGCCAGCAGCGGGACTAGCGGGATCCACGAGCAGTACTTC. This codes for CASSGTSGIHEQYF. Full variable domain (outside the CDR3, taken from reference TRBV2 and TRBJ2-7): EPEVTQTPSHQVTQMGQEVILRCVPISNHLYFYWYRQILGQKVEFLVSFYNNEISEKSEIFDDQFSVERPDGSNFTLKIRSTKLEDSAMYFCASSGTSGIHEQYFGPGTRLTVT.

This chain uses TRBV5-1 with TRBJ2-7, with TRBD2 matching 8 bases. There are 15 residues in the CDR3. Germline V gene lookup returns CDR1 SGHRS and CDR2 YFSETQ. V shed 3 bases, J shed 4 bases, and the junction held 9 bases outside the gene matches. CDR3 bases: TGCGCCAGCAGCTCGGAGCGGGAGAAAGTGTACGAGCAGTACTTC. Its translation: CASSSEREKVYEQYF.

This clone was seen more than once but under ten times. The rearrangement links TRBV2 to TRBJ2-5, with D possibly being TRBD2 (6 bases). The CDR3 totals 13 residues. V lost 6 bases and J lost 5, with 13 bases in between. Germline values: CDR1 SNHLY, CDR2 FYNNEI. The CDR3 protein is CASRATSSETQYF. Here the CDR3 DNA reads TGTGCCAGCAGGGCGACTAGTTCGGAGACCCAGTACTTC.

The gene calls are TRBV15 and TRBJ2-1; 12 nucleotides match TRBD2. The V gene's germline CDR1 is LNHNV and CDR2 YYDKDF (reference sequence). The CDR3 spans 16 residues. With 0 bases clipped from V and 4 bases from J, the junction kept 1 base outside the gene matches. CDR3 sequence (DNA): TGTGCCACCAGCAGAGAACTAGCGGGAGGTTACAATGAGCAGTTCTTC. It codes for CATSRELAGGYNEQFF.

The V gene is TRBV3-1 (or the pseudogene TRBV3-2), the J gene TRBJ2-5; 8 positions match TRBD2. V was pared by 0 bases and J by 4 bases, with 10 bases of the junction left unmatched. The CDR3 has 17 amino acids. Germline loops: CDR1 LGHDT, CDR2 YNNKEL (reference sequence). Here the CDR3 DNA reads TGTGCCAGCAGCCAAGATCGAGTAGCGGGGAAGACAGAGACCCAGTACTTC. This sequence encodes CASSQDRVAGKTETQYF.

The chain couples TRBV5-8 to TRBJ2-7, with 10 bases matching TRBD2. CDR3 length: 15 amino acids. CDR1 is SGHTS, CDR2 YDEGEE, per germline. The ends lost 0 bases at V and 5 bases at J; junction bases unmatched: 5. CDR3 in amino acids: CASSLGAGGLHEQYF. CDR3 nucleotide sequence: TGTGCCAGCAGCTTGGGAGCGGGAGGGCTCCACGAGCAGTACTTC.

The chain carries TRBV5-1 and TRBJ1-1; a possible D gene is TRBD1 (5 bases). This CDR3 comprises 15 residues. V lost 4 bases to trimming and J lost 4 bases, with 17 bases between them. The germline gives CDR1 SGHRS, CDR2 YFSETQ. The CDR3 DNA sequence: TGCGCCAGCAGCCCCACCCCATCGGGGGGCACTGAAGCTTTCTTT. Encoded protein: CASSPTPSGGTEAFF. Supplemented by reference TRBV5-1 and TRBJ1-1, the full variable domain reads KAGVTQTPRYLIKTRGQQVTLSCSPISGHRSVSWYQQTPGQGLQFLFEYFSETQRNKGNFPGRFSGRQFSNSRSEMNVSTLELGDSALYLCASSPTPSGGTEAFFGQGTRLTVV.

The genes are TRBV27 and TRBJ2-7, with D maybe TRBD1 (6 bases). V was shortened by 6 bases and J by 0 bases, with 15 bases between the two germline ends. Germline V gene sequence: CDR1 MNHEY, CDR2 SMNVEV (reference sequence). This CDR3 is built from 15 residues. This CDR3 is CASRGIEGGSYEQYF. The CDR3 bases are TGTGCCAGCAGAGGAATAGAAGGGGGCTCCTACGAGCAGTACTTC.

The chain employs TRBV19 and TRBJ2-2, with a weak D call TRBD2 (5 bases). V was clipped by 1 base and J by 6 bases, with 9 bases between them. The CDR3 contains 14 residues. Germline CDR1 reads LNHDA; CDR2 reads SQIVND (reference sequence). The CDR3 spells CASSIALASGELFF. Written as DNA, the CDR3 is TGTGCCAGTAGTATAGCTCTAGCCTCCGGGGAGCTGTTTTTT.

V gene TRBV24-1 combines with J gene TRBJ2-6; a possible D gene is TRBD2 (6 bases). Germline V gene lookup returns CDR1 KGHDR and CDR2 SFDVKD. The CDR3 has 13 residues. Trimming took 9 bases from V and 4 from J, leaving 9 bases between them. CDR3 residues: CATGTSGANVLTF. The CDR3 nucleotides read TGTGCCACCGGGACTTCGGGGGCCAACGTCCTGACTTTC.

V gene TRBV9 combines with J gene TRBJ2-2, with D perhaps TRBD2 (7 bases). CDR1 SGDLS and CDR2 YYNGEE come from the germline V gene. The length of the CDR3 is 16 residues. V was trimmed by 4 bases and J by 6 bases, leaving 19 bases between them. CDR3 nucleotides: TGTGCCAGCAGCTCCCTACGGCAGGGGAGGGCCGGGGAGCTGTTTTTT. Translating it yields CASSSLRQGRAGELFF.

V is TRBV3-1 (or the pseudogene TRBV3-2) and J is TRBJ1-2; TRBD1 matches at 8 bases. V trimming: 5 bases; J trimming: 8 bases; junction bases outside the gene matches: 13. This CDR3 region has 15 residues. CDR1 and CDR2 (germline): LGHDT, YNNKEL (reference sequence). The CDR3 loop reads CASSVRSGTGGGYTF. CDR3 sequence (DNA): TGTGCCAGCAGCGTAAGATCCGGGACAGGAGGCGGCTACACCTTC.

J is TRBJ2-2 and V is TRBV5-4; 8 bases line up with TRBD2. CDR3 length: 15 amino acids. The trim removed 4 bases at V and 3 bases at J, leaving 5 bases unmatched. From germline, CDR1 is SGHNT and CDR2 YYREEE (reference sequence). The CDR3 DNA reads as TGTGCCAGCAGCGAGGGACTAGGGTACACCGGGGAGCTGTTTTTT. Its translation is CASSEGLGYTGELFF.